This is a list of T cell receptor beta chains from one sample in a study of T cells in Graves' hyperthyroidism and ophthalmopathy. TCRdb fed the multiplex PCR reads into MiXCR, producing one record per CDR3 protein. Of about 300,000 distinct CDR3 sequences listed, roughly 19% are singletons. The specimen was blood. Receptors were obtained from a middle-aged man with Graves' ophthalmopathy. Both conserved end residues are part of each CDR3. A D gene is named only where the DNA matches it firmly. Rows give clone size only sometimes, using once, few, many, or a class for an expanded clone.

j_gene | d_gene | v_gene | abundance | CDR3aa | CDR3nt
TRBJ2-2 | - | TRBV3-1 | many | CASSQRPSTGELFF | TGTGCCAGCAGCCAGCGTCCAAGCACCGGGGAGCTGTTTTTT
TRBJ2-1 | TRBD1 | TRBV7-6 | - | CASSLATGAYNEQFF | TGTGCCAGCAGCTTAGCCACAGGGGCCTACAATGAGCAGTTCTTC
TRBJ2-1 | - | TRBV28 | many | CASSLETFNYNEQFF | TGTGCCAGCAGTCTAGAGACTTTTAACTACAATGAGCAGTTCTTC
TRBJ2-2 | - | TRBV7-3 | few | CASSPKRQYTGELFF | TGTGCCAGCAGCCCAAAGCGGCAGTACACCGGGGAGCTGTTTTTT
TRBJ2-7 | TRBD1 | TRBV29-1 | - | CSVPGQGTYEQYF | TGCAGCGTTCCGGGACAGGGAACCTACGAGCAGTACTTC
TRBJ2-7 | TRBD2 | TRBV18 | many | CASSPWTSGSYEQYF | TGTGCCAGCTCACCCTGGACCAGCGGGAGCTACGAGCAGTACTTC
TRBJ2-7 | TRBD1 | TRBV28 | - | CASRQPGTGKSYEQYF | TGTGCCAGCAGGCAACCCGGGACAGGGAAAAGCTACGAGCAGTACTTC
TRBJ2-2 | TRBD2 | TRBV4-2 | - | CASSQDQAGGTGELFF | TGTGCCAGCAGCCAAGATCAAGCGGGAGGGACCGGGGAGCTGTTTTTT
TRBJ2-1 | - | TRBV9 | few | CASGGHEQFF | TGTGCCAGCGGGGGGCACGAGCAGTTCTTC
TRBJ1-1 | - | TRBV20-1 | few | CSARAVWRGGTEAFF | TGCAGTGCTAGAGCGGTTTGGCGGGGCGGGACTGAAGCTTTCTTT
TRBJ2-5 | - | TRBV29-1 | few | CSVGDIETQYF | TGCAGCGTCGGTGATATAGAGACCCAGTACTTC
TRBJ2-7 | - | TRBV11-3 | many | CASSLQGHGVYEQYF | TGTGCCAGCAGCTTACAGGGGCATGGAGTCTACGAGCAGTACTTC
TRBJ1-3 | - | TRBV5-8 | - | CASSTRTVSGNTIYF | TGTGCCAGCAGCACCCGGACAGTCTCTGGAAACACCATATATTTT
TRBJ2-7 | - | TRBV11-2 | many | CASSLEAAASYEQYF | TGTGCCAGCAGCTTAGAGGCGGCCGCCTCCTACGAGCAGTACTTC
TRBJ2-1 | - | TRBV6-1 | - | CASSLDIHKYNEQFF | TGTGCCAGCAGTCTCGACATACACAAGTACAATGAGCAGTTCTTC
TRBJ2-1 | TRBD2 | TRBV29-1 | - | CSVEGGLADNEQFF | TGCAGCGTTGAAGGTGGACTAGCGGACAATGAGCAGTTCTTC
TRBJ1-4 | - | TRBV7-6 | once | CASSPYRGATNEKLFF | TGTGCCAGCAGCCCTTATCGTGGGGCAACTAATGAAAAACTGTTTTTT
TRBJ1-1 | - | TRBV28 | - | CASRGGLVTEAFF | TGTGCCAGCAGGGGGGGGCTAGTTACTGAAGCTTTCTTT
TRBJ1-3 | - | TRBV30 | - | CAWASGTRRYTIYF | TGTGCCTGGGCCTCCGGGACACGCCGGTACACCATATATTTT
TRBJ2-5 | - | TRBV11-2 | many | CASSPRDMEETQYF | TGTGCCAGCAGCCCCAGAGACATGGAAGAGACCCAGTACTTC